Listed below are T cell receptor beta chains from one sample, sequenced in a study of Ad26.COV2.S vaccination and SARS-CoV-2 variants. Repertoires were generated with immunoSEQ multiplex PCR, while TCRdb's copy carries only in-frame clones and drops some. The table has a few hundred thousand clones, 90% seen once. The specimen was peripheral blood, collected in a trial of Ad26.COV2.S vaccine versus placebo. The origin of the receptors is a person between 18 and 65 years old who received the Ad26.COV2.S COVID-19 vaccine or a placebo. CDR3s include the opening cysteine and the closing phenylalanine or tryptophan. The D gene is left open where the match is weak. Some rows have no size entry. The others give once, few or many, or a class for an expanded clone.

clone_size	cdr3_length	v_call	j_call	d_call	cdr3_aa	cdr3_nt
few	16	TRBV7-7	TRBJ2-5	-	CASSLGASGRRETQYF	TGTGCCAGCAGCTTGGGGGCCTCGGGACGGAGGGAGACCCAGTACTTC
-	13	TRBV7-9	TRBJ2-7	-	CASSGESGYEQYF	TGTGCCAGCAGCGGGGAATCCGGGTACGAGCAGTACTTC
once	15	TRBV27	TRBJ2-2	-	CASSLYWGAPGELFF	TGTGCCAGCAGTTTATATTGGGGGGCGCCCGGGGAGCTGTTTTTT
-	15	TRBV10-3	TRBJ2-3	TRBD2	CAISTLAGVTDTQYF	TGTGCCATCAGTACCCTAGCGGGAGTAACAGATACGCAGTATTTT
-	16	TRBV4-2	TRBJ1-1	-	CASSQDVRGVNTEAFF	TGTGCCAGCAGCCAAGATGTCCGGGGGGTGAACACTGAAGCTTTCTTT
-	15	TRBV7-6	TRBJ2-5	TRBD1	CASSRNRQGQETQYF	TGTGCCAGCAGTCGAAACAGACAGGGACAAGAGACCCAGTACTTC
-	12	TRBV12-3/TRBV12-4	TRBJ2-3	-	CASSLQGNTQYF	TGTGCCAGCAGCCTACAGGGAAATACGCAGTATTTT
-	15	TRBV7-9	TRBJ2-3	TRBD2	CASSASGSLTDTQYF	TGTGCCAGCAGCGCCAGCGGGAGCCTCACAGATACGCAGTATTTT
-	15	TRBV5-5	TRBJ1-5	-	CASSLVVRTNQPQHF	TGTGCCAGCAGCTTGGTTGTTCGAACCAATCAGCCCCAGCATTTT
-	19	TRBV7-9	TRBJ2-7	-	CASSQRLSLSYPGSYEQYF	TGTGCCAGCAGCCAACGACTCAGCCTGTCCTATCCGGGGTCCTACGAGCAGTACTTC
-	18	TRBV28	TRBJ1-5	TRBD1	CASSLFWGTENSNQPQHF	TGTGCCAGCAGTTTATTCTGGGGGACAGAAAATAGCAATCAGCCCCAGCATTTT
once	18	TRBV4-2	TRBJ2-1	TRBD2	CASSQERVAGELYNEQFF	TGTGCCAGCAGCCAAGAAAGGGTAGCGGGAGAACTATACAATGAGCAGTTCTTC
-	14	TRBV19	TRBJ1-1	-	CASSIARGDTEAFF	TGTGCCAGTAGTATAGCGCGGGGAGACACTGAAGCTTTCTTT
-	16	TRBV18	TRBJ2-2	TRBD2	CASSLRLAVNTGELFF	TGTGCCAGCTCATTACGACTAGCGGTCAACACCGGGGAGCTGTTTTTT
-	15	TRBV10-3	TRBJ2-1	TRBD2	CAISESTSGKDEQFF	TGTGCCATCAGTGAGTCGACTAGCGGGAAGGATGAGCAGTTCTTC
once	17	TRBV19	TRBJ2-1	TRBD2	CASSKGLAGPVYNEQFF	TGTGCCAGTAGTAAGGGACTAGCGGGACCCGTCTACAATGAGCAGTTCTTC
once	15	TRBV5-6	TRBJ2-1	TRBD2	CASSPWTSTISEQFF	TGTGCCAGCAGCCCCTGGACTAGTACAATATCTGAGCAGTTCTTC
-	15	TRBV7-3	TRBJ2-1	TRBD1	CASSSGGVGHNEQFF	TGTGCCAGCAGCTCAGGGGGAGTCGGTCACAATGAGCAGTTCTTC
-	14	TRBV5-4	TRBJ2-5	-	CASSLLQSQETQYF	TGTGCCAGCAGCTTACTTCAGAGCCAAGAGACCCAGTACTTC
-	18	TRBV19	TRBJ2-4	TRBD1	CASSIGGQGRAAKNIQYF	TGTGCCAGTAGTATAGGTGGACAGGGGCGAGCCGCCAAAAACATTCAGTACTTC
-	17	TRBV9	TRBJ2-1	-	CASSVLAGSGQPNEQFF	TGTGCCAGCAGCGTGTTGGCCGGAAGTGGGCAGCCAAATGAGCAGTTCTTC
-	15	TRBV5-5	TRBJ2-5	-	CASSLYVAVQETQYF	TGTGCCAGCAGCTTGTATGTAGCGGTACAAGAGACCCAGTACTTC
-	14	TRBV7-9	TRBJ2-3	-	CASGPSSGTDTQYF	TGTGCCAGCGGCCCTAGTTCTGGGACAGATACGCAGTATTTT
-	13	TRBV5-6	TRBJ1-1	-	CASSLLGATEAFF	TGTGCCAGCAGCTTGTTGGGGGCCACTGAAGCTTTCTTT
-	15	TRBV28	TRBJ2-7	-	CASSFPSGTRGEQYF	TGTGCCAGCAGTTTTCCCAGCGGCACCCGGGGCGAGCAGTACTTC
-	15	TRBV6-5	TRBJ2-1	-	CASSYGLSSYNEQFF	TGTGCCAGCAGTTACGGGCTAAGCTCCTACAATGAGCAGTTCTTC
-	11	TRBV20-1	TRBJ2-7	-	CSASWVDEQYF	TGCAGTGCTAGTTGGGTTGACGAGCAGTACTTC
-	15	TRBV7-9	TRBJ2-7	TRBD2	CASSSPGLADYEQYF	TGTGCCAGCAGCTCACCGGGACTAGCGGACTACGAGCAGTACTTC
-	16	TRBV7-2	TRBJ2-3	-	CASSPRQEAYTDTQYF	TGTGCCAGCAGCCCTAGACAGGAGGCATACACAGATACGCAGTATTTT
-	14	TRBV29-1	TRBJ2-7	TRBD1	CSVLGQGVSYEQYF	TGCAGCGTTTTGGGACAGGGAGTGAGCTACGAGCAGTACTTC
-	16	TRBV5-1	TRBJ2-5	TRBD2	CASSLFLAGGQETQYF	TGCGCCAGCAGCTTATTCCTAGCGGGGGGCCAAGAGACCCAGTACTTC
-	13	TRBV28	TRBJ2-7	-	CASSLRVGYEQYF	TGTGCCAGCAGTTTAAGGGTCGGCTACGAGCAGTACTTC
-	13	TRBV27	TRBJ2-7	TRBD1	CASSLDRVNEQYF	TGTGCCAGCAGTCTCGACAGGGTCAACGAGCAGTACTTC
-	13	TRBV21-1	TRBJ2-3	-	CASTPGGTTSQYF	TGTGCCAGCACCCCCGGCGGGACTACTTCGCAGTATTTT
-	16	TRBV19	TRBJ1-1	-	CASSIGGASMNTEAFF	TGTGCCAGTAGTATAGGAGGGGCCTCTATGAACACTGAAGCTTTCTTT
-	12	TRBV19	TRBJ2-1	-	CASSIGAIGQFF	TGTGCCAGTAGTATAGGGGCTATAGGGCAGTTCTTC
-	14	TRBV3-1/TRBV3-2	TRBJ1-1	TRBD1	CASSPQGARNEAFF	TGTGCCAGCAGCCCACAGGGGGCGCGAAATGAAGCTTTCTTT
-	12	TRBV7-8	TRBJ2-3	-	CASSPGVDTQYF	TGTGCCAGCAGCCCAGGGGTAGATACGCAGTATTTT
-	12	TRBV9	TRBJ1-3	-	CASKDRGNTIYF	TGTGCCAGCAAAGACAGGGGAAACACCATATATTTT
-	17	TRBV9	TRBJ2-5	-	CASSVGAFGRGLETQYF	TGTGCCAGCAGCGTAGGAGCTTTCGGGAGGGGGCTAGAGACCCAGTACTTC
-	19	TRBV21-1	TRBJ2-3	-	CASMPRDRDSLRLADTQYF	TGTGCCAGCATGCCCCGGGACAGGGATTCATTACGTTTGGCAGATACGCAGTATTTT
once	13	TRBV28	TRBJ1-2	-	CASSIDRAYGYTF	TGTGCCAGCAGCATCGACAGAGCCTATGGCTACACCTTC
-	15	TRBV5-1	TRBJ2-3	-	CASSSSRRVTDTQYF	TGCGCCAGCAGCTCTAGCAGGCGGGTCACAGATACGCAGTATTTT
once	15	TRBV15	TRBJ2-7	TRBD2	CATSRGLAGRYEQYF	TGTGCCACCAGCAGAGGACTAGCGGGAAGGTACGAGCAGTACTTC
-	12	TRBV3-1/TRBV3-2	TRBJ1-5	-	CASSRSNQPQHF	TGTGCCAGCAGCCGGAGCAATCAGCCCCAGCATTTT
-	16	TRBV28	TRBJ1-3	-	CASTRNGGSSGNTIYF	TGTGCCAGCACCAGAAATGGCGGTTCGTCTGGAAACACCATATATTTT
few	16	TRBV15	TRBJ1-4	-	CATSSGDGVLDEKLFF	TGTGCCACCAGCAGTGGAGATGGGGTATTGGATGAAAAACTGTTTTTT
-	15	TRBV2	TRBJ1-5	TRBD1	CASSGTGKLNQPQHF	TGTGCCAGCAGCGGGACAGGAAAACTTAATCAGCCCCAGCATTTT
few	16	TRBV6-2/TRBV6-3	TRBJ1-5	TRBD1	CASSHRRQGEDQPQHF	TGTGCCAGCAGTCACCGGCGGCAGGGGGAGGATCAGCCCCAGCATTTT
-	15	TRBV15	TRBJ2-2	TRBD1	CATSRDRSFTGELFF	TGTGCCACCAGCCGGGACAGGTCTTTCACCGGGGAGCTGTTTTTT
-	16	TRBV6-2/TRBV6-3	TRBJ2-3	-	CASSYSGSGLADTQYF	TGTGCCAGCAGTTACTCGGGGAGCGGTTTGGCAGATACGCAGTATTTT
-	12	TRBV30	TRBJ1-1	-	CAWSVEGTEAFF	TGTGCCTGGAGTGTAGAGGGGACTGAAGCTTTCTTT
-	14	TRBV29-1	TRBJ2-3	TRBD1	CSGDRGDSTDTQYF	TGCAGCGGGGACAGGGGCGATAGCACAGATACGCAGTATTTT
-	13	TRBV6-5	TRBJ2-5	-	CASSPQPWETQYF	TGTGCCAGCAGTCCACAACCCTGGGAGACCCAGTACTTC
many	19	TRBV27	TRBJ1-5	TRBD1	CASSFFHLGGQACNQPQHF	TGTGCCAGCAGTTTTTTTCATTTGGGCGGACAGGCCTGCAATCAGCCCCAGCATTTT
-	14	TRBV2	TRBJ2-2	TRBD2	CASSREGGTGELFF	TGTGCCAGCAGTAGGGAGGGAGGCACCGGGGAGCTGTTTTTT
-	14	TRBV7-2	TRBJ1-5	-	CASSLATGNQPQHF	TGTGCCAGCAGCTTAGCGACAGGCAATCAGCCCCAGCATTTT
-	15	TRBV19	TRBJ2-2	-	CASREAGSNTGELFF	TGTGCCAGTAGAGAGGCAGGGTCGAACACCGGGGAGCTGTTTTTT
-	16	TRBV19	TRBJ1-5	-	CASSTFDRFSNQPQHF	TGTGCCAGTAGTACATTCGACAGGTTTAGCAATCAGCCCCAGCATTTT